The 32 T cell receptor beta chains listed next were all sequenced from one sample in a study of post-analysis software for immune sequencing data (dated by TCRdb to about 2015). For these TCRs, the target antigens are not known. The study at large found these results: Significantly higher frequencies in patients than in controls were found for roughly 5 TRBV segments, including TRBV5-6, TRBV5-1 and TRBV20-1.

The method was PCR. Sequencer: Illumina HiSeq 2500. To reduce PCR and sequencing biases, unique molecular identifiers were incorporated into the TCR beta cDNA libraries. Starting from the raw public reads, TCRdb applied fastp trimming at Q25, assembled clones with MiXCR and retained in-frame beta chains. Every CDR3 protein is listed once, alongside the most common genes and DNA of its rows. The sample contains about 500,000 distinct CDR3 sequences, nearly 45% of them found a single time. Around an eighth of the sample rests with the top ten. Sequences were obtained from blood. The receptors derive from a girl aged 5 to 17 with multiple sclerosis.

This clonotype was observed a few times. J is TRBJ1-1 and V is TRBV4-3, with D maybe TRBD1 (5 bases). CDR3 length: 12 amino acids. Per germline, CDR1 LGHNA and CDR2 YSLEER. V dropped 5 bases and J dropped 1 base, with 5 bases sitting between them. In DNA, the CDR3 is TGCGCCAGCAGCGGACAGAACACTGAAGCTTTCTTT. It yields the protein CASSGQNTEAFF.

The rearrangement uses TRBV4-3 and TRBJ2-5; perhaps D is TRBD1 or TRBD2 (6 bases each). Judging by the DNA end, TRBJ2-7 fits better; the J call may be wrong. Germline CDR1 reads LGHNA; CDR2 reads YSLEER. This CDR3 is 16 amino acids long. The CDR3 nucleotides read TGCGCCAGCAGCCGGGGGGCAGGACCCGTAGAGAACGAGCAGTACTTC. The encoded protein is CASSRGAGPVENEQYF.

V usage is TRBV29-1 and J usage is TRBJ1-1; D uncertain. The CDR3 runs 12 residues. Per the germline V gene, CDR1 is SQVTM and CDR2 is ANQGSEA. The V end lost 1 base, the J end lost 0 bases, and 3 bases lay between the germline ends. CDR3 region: CSVEGVNTEAFF. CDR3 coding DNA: TGCAGCGTTGAAGGGGTGAACACTGAAGCTTTCTTT.

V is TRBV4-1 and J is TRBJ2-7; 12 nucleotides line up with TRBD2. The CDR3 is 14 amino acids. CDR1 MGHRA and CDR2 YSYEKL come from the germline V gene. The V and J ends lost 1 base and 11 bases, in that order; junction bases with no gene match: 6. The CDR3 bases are TGCGCCAGCAGCCAAGGACTAGCGGGAGACCGAAAGTACTTC. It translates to CASSQGLAGDRKYF.

CDR3 in amino acids: CASSQGAGILFTEAFF. As DNA, the CDR3 is TGTGCCAGCAGCCAAGGAGCAGGGATCCTTTTTACTGAAGCTTTCTTT. The chain combines TRBV14 with TRBJ1-1, with D possibly TRBD1 on 5 matching bases. Trimming shortened V by 1 base and J by 5 bases, and 17 bases separated the two germline ends. Germline values: CDR1 SGHDN, CDR2 FVKESK. The CDR3 has 16 residues.

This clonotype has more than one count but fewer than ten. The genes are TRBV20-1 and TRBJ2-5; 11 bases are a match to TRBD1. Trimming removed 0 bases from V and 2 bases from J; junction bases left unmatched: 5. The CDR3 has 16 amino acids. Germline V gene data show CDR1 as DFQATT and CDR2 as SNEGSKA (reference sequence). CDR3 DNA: TGCAGTGCTAGAGAGGGGGACAGGGGGAATCAAGAGACCCAGTACTTC. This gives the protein CSAREGDRGNQETQYF.

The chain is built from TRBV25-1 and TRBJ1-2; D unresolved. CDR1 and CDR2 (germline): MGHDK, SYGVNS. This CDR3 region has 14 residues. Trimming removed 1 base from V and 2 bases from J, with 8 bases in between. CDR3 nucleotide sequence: TGTGCCAGCAGTGAATCATACAGAAACTATGGCTACACCTTC. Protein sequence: CASSESYRNYGYTF.

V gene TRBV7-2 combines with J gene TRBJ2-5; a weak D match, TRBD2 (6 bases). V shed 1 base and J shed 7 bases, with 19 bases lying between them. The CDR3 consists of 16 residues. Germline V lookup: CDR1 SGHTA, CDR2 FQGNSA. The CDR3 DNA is TGTGCCAGCAGCTTAGAGCTAGCGCCGAGAACTGGGACCCAGTACTTC. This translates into CASSLELAPRTGTQYF.

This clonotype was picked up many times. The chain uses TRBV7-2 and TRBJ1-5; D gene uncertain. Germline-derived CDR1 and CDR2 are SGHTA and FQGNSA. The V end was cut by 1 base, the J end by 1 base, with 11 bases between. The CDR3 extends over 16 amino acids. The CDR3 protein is CASSLETALSNQPQHF. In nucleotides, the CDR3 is TGTGCCAGCAGCTTAGAAACCGCTTTGAGCAATCAGCCCCAGCATTTT.

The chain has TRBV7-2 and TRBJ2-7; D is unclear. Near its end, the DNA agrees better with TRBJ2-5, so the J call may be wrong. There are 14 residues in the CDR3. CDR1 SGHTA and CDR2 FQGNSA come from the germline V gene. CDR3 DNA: TGTGCCAGCAGCTTCCCCCTCGACTTGGAGACCCAGTACTTC. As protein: CASSFPLDLETQYF.

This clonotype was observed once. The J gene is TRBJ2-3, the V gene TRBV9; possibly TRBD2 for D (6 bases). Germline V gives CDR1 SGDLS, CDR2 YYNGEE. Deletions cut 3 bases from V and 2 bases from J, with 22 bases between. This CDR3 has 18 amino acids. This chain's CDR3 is CASSGPPSRGTYTDTQYF. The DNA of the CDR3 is TGTGCCAGCAGCGGGCCCCCATCCCGGGGGACCTACACAGATACGCAGTATTTT.

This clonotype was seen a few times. As DNA, the CDR3 is TGTGCCACCAGTGATTTCAATCAGGGGATTGAGCAGTTCTTC. Encoded protein: CATSDFNQGIEQFF. The rearrangement links TRBV24-1 to TRBJ2-1; D is perhaps TRBD1 (6 bases). V was clipped by 1 base and J by 9 bases, with 12 bases between them. CDR1 KGHDR and CDR2 SFDVKD come from the germline V gene. This CDR3 is 14 amino acids long.

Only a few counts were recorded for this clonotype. This CDR3 is CASRTRTAAYEQYF. The CDR3 bases are TGTGCCAGCAGAACCCGGACCGCAGCCTACGAGCAGTACTTC. The rearrangement joins TRBV28 to TRBJ2-7; the D is unclear. CDR3 size: 14 residues. CDR1 is MDHEN, CDR2 SYDVKM, per germline. V gave up 6 bases and J gave up 2 bases, with 14 bases separating them. The entire variable domain, with the rest obtained from reference TRBV28 and TRBJ2-7, is as follows: DVKVTQSSRYLVKRTGEKVFLECVQDMDHENMFWYRQDPGLGLRLIYFSYDVKMKEKGDIPEGYSVSREKKERFSLILESASTNQTSMYLCASRTRTAAYEQYFGPGTRLTVT.

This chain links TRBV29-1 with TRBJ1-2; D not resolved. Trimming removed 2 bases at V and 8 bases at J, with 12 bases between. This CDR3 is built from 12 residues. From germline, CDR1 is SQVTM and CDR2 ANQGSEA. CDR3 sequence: CSVESRREGYTF. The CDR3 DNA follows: TGCAGCGTTGAAAGTCGGAGGGAAGGCTACACCTTC.

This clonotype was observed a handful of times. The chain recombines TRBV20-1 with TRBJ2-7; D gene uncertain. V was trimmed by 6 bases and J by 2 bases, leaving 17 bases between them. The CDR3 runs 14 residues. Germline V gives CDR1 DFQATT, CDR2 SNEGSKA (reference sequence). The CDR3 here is CSAGPARPPYEQYF. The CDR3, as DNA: TGCAGTGCCGGCCCTGCCCGGCCCCCCTACGAGCAGTACTTC.

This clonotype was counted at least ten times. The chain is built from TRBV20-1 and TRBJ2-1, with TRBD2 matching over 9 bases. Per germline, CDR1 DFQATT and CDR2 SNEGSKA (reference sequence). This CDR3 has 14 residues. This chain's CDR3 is CSFGPSGDYNEQFF. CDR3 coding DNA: TGCAGCTTCGGCCCTAGCGGGGATTACAATGAGCAGTTCTTC.

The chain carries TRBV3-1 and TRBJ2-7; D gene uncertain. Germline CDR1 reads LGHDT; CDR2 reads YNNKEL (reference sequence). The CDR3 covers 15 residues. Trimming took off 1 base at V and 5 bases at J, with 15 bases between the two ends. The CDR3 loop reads CASSQGWLVKDEQYF. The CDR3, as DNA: TGTGCCAGCAGCCAAGGGTGGCTAGTCAAGGACGAGCAGTACTTC.

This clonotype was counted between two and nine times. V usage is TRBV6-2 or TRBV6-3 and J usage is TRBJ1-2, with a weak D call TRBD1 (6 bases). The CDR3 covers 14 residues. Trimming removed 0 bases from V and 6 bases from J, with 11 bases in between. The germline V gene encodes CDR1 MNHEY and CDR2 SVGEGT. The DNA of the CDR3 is TGTGCCAGCAGTTACTCTCACAGGGAGGATGGCTACACCTTC. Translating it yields CASSYSHREDGYTF.

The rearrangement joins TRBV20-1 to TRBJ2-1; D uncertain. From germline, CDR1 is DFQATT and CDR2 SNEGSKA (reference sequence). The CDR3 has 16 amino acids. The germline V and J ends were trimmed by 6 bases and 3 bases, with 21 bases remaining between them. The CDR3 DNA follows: TGCAGTGCGGAAACCGGACCAGCGAAAGACTACAATGAGCAGTTCTTC. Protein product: CSAETGPAKDYNEQFF.

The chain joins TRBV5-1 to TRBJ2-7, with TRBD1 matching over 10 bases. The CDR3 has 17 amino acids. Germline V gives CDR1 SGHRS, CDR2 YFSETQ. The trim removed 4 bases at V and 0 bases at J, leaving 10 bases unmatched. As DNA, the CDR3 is TGCGCCAGCAGCCCGGCCCCCGGGACAGGGGTCTCCTACGAGCAGTACTTC. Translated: CASSPAPGTGVSYEQYF.

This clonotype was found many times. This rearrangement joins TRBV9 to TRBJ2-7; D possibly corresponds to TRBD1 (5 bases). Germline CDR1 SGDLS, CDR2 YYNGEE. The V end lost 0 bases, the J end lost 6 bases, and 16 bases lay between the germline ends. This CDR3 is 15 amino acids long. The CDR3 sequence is CASSVGLGARREQYF. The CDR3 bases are TGTGCCAGCAGCGTAGGTTTAGGGGCCCGCCGCGAGCAGTACTTC. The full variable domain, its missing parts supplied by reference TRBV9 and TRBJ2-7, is DSGVTQTPKHLITATGQRVTLRCSPRSGDLSVYWYQQSLDQGLQFLIQYYNGEERAKGNILERFSAQQFPDLHSELNLSSLELGDSALYFCASSVGLGARREQYFGPGTRLTVT.

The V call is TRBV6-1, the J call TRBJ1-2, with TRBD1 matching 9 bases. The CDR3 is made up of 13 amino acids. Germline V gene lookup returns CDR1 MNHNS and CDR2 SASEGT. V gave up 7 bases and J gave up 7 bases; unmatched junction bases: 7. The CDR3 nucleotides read TGTGCCAGCACCGAACGGGGACAGGGTGGCTACACCTTC. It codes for CASTERGQGGYTF.

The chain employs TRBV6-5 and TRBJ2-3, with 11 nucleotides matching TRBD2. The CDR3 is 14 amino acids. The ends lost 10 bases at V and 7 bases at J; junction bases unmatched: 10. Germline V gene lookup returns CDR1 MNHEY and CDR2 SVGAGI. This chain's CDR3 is CATHLSGRAHTQYF. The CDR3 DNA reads TGTGCCACCCACCTTAGCGGGAGGGCCCATACGCAGTATTTT.

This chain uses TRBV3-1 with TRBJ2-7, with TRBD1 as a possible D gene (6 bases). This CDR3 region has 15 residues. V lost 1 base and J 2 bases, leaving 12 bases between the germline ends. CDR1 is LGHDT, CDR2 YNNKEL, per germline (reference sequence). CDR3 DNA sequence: TGTGCCAGCAGCCAAGGGTCAGGGGCGCCCTACGAGCAGTACTTC. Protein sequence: CASSQGSGAPYEQYF.

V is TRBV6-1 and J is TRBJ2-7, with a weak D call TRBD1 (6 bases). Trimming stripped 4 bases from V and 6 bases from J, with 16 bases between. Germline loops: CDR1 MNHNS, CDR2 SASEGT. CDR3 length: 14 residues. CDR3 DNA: TGTGCCAGCAGTGGAAACACGCCAGGGGCCGAGCAGTACTTC. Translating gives CASSGNTPGAEQYF.

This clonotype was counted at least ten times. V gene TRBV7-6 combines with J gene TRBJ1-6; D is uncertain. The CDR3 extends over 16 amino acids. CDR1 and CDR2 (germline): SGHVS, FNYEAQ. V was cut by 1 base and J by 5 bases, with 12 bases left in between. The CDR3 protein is CASSLGSRANNSPLHF. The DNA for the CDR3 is TGTGCCAGCAGCTTAGGGTCTAGGGCTAATAATTCACCCCTCCACTTT.

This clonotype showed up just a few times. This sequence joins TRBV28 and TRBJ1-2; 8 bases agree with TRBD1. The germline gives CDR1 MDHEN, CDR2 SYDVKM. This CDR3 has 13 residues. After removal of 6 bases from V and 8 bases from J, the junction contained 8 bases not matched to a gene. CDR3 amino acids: CASSPTGEEGYTF. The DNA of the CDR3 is TGTGCCAGCAGCCCGACAGGGGAAGAAGGCTACACCTTC.

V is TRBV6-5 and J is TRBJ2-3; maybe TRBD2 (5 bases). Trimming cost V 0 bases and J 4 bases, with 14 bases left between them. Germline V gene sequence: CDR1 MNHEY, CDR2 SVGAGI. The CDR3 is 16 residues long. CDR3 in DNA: TGTGCCAGCAGTTACTCGAGTCGGGGTGGCGCAGATACGCAGTATTTT. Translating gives CASSYSSRGGADTQYF.

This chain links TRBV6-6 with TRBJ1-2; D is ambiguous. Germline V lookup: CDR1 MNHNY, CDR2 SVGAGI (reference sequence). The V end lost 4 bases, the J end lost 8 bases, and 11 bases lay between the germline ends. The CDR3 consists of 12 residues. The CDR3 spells CASSFREGGYTF. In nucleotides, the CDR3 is TGTGCCAGCAGTTTTAGGGAGGGAGGCTACACCTTC.

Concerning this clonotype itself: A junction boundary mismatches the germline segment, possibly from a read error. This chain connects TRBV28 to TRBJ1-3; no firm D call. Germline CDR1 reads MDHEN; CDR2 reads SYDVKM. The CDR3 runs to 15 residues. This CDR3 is CASYPAVGSGNIIYF. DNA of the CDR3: TGTGCCAGCTACCCCGCTGTAGGCTCTGGAAACATCATATATTTT.

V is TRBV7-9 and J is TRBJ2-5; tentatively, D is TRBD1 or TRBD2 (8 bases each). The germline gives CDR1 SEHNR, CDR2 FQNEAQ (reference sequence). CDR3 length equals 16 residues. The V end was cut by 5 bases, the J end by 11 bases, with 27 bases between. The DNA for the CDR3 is TGTGCCAGCAGCCCGTTAGCGGGACAGGCACACAATGAGCAGTACTTC. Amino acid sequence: CASSPLAGQAHNEQYF.

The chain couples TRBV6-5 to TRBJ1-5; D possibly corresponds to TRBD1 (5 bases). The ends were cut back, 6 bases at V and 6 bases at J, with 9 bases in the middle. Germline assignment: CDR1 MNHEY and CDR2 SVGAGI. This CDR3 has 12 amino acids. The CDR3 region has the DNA TGTGCCAGCAGCCCCGGGACTCAGCCCCAGCATTTT. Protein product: CASSPGTQPQHF.